This T cell receptor beta chain was sequenced during a study of immune characterization of retroperitoneal liposarcoma. This CDR3 contains 17 residues. Looked up from germline, CDR1 is MNHNS and CDR2 is SASEGT. V lost 5 bases and J lost 4; bases outside the gene matches: 12. MiXCR was run by TCRdb on the PCR reads, yielding one entry per CDR3 protein. This table holds about 7,600 distinct CDR3 sequences, around 45% found once. The chain couples TRBV6-1 to TRBJ2-1; 9 nucleotides match TRBD2. Sequenced sample: tumor tissue. The receptor's source is a male donor with retroperitoneal liposarcoma. CDR3 in DNA: TGTGCCAGCAGTTCCCGCCGGAAGCTAGCGGGGTACAATGAGCAGTTCTTC. Translated, it gives CASSSRRKLAGYNEQFF.